This entry lists 25 T cell receptor beta chains sequenced from one sample in a study of tumor-infiltrating lymphocytes in primary liver carcinoma. Germline DNA was also extracted, and blood RNA derived from unsorted whole blood. A primer in the constant region served to generate TCR beta cDNA from around 500 ng of total RNA. Library construction for TCR beta comprised three nested multiplex PCR rounds performed with slightly modified ARM-PCR. Use of TRBV1-TRBV30 forward primers with a C-beta reverse primer characterized the first two PCR rounds, which lasted roughly 9 cycles each. TCRdb passed the multiplex PCR reads through MiXCR, listing each CDR3 protein once. The repertoire holds approximately 210,000 distinct CDR3 sequences, with about two thirds as singletons. Sequencing used peripheral blood. These receptors were obtained from a woman aged 55-69 years with primary liver carcinoma and hepatitis B virus infection.

As regards this clonotype: A much larger clone differs from this one at a single base, so this may be a read error. This chain joins TRBV6-5 and TRBJ1-3; perhaps TRBD1 as D (6 bases). V lost 7 bases, J lost 0 bases, and 16 bases lay in between. Per the germline V gene, CDR1 is MNHEY and CDR2 is SVGAGI. The CDR3 totals 16 residues. The CDR3 DNA sequence: TGTGCCAGCACTGTAACAGGGACCGGCTCTGGAAACACCATATATTTT. It specifies CASTVTGTGSGNTIYF.

A word on this clonotype: A single base separates this from a much larger clone, so it may be a read error. The chain uses TRBV6-1 and TRBJ1-5; D remains ambiguous. V lost 3 bases and J lost 0, with 9 bases in between. From germline, CDR1 is MNHNS and CDR2 SASEGT. This CDR3 has 15 amino acids. The DNA for the CDR3 is TGTGCCAGCAGTGATTTGTCCGATAGCAATCAGCCCCAGCATTTT. Protein: CASSDLSDSNQPQHF.

V usage is TRBV29-1 and J usage is TRBJ1-1; no firm D call. The CDR3 is made up of 12 amino acids. The V end lost 6 bases, the J end lost 0 bases, and 8 bases lay between the germline ends. In germline, CDR1 is SQVTM, CDR2 ANQGSEA. This CDR3 is CSVLNMNTEAFF. CDR3 sequence (DNA): TGCAGCGTGTTGAATATGAACACTGAAGCTTTCTTT.

With respect to this clonotype: A much more abundant neighbour one base away suggests this may be a read error. Here the CDR3 omits its conserved ending phenylalanine or tryptophan, so a read error is the likely source. The chain links TRBV30 to TRBJ2-1; D is ambiguous. This CDR3 is built from 13 residues. The germline CDR1 and CDR2 sequences are GTSNPN and SVGIG (reference sequence). Trimming took 1 base from V and 2 from J, leaving 6 bases between them. The CDR3: CAWSGGTYNEQFL. The CDR3 DNA follows: TGTGCCTGGAGTGGCGGAACCTACAATGAGCAGTTCCTC.

For this clonotype: As the CDR3 is not closed by the conserved phenylalanine or tryptophan, this likely results from a read error. This sequence joins TRBV6-5 and TRBJ2-1, with D maybe TRBD2 (5 bases). Germline V gives CDR1 MNHEY, CDR2 SVGAGI. CDR3 length: 15 residues. The CDR3 loop reads CAGSYEGGELVEQFL. DNA of the CDR3: TGTGCCGGCAGTTACGAAGGAGGAGAGTTGGTTGAGCAGTTCCTC.

For this clonotype: One end of the junction varies from germline; a read error may be responsible. The chain is built from TRBV12-3 or TRBV12-4 and TRBJ1-4, with a tentative D call TRBD1 (6 bases). There are 14 residues in the CDR3. The CDR3, as DNA: TGTGCCAACAGTTTTGCGGGGGGCAACGAAAAACTGTTTTTT. This sequence encodes CANSFAGGNEKLFF.

Regarding this clonotype: A much larger clone differs by one base, so this may be a read error. The chain combines TRBV6-2 or TRBV6-3 with TRBJ1-1; 7 nucleotides match TRBD1. The CDR3 sequence is 13 residues long. Germline V lookup: CDR1 MNHEY, CDR2 SVGEGT. CDR3 nucleotide sequence: TGTACCAGCAGAGGGGACAGCCACACTGAAGCTTTCTTT. Protein product: CTSRGDSHTEAFF.

About this clonotype: This may stem from a read error, because a much larger clone lies one nucleotide away. The chain links TRBV6-5 to TRBJ1-2, with D hard to call. V was pared by 0 bases and J by 4 bases, with 12 bases between. The germline CDR1 and CDR2 sequences are MNHEY and SVGAGI. The length of the CDR3 is 15 residues. CDR3 nucleotide sequence: TGTGCCAGCAGTTACTCAGTCTCCGAGGCCTATGGCTACACCTTC. Residues: CASSYSVSEAYGYTF.

As concerns this clonotype: A much more abundant neighbour one base away suggests this may be a read error. The chain carries TRBV5-1 and TRBJ2-7, with D possibly TRBD1 on 5 matching bases. Germline V gene lookup returns CDR1 SGHRS and CDR2 YFSETQ. The V end lost 2 bases, the J end lost 5 bases, and 17 bases lay between the germline ends. This CDR3 spans 15 amino acids. CDR3 sequence reads: CASSFIGASGNEQYF. The CDR3 DNA reads as TGCGCCAGCAGCTTCATTGGGGCATCGGGTAACGAGCAGTACTTC.

This clonotype was counted many times. The V gene is TRBV12-3 or TRBV12-4, the J gene TRBJ1-4; TRBD1 is a possible D gene (6 bases). Trimming shortened V by 5 bases and J by 8 bases, and 18 bases separated the two germline ends. The CDR3 length is 15 residues. The CDR3, as DNA: TGTGCCAGCAGTCGGAATACAGGGTCAGGCGAAAAACTGTTTTTT. It encodes CASSRNTGSGEKLFF.

This clonotype was found once. The chain is built from TRBV29-1 and TRBJ2-2; 7 positions match TRBD1. CDR1 and CDR2 from the germline V gene are SQVTM and ANQGSEA. The ends lost 6 bases at V and 5 bases at J; junction bases unmatched: 6. The CDR3 is made up of 13 amino acids. For the CDR3, the DNA is TGCAGCGTCAACAGGGGCGGGACCGGGGAGCTGTTTTTT. Residues: CSVNRGGTGELFF.

The chain carries TRBV5-1 and TRBJ2-7, with D unresolved. CDR3 size: 14 residues. CDR1 and CDR2 from the germline V gene are SGHRS and YFSETQ. Trimming pared 0 bases from V and 5 bases from J, leaving 12 bases between. CDR3 nucleotide sequence: TGCGCCAGCAGCTTGGGGGCTAGAAGAGACGAGCAGTACTTC. Amino acid sequence: CASSLGARRDEQYF. The complete variable domain, with remaining parts taken from reference TRBV5-1 and TRBJ2-7, reads KAGVTQTPRYLIKTRGQQVTLSCSPISGHRSVSWYQQTPGQGLQFLFEYFSETQRNKGNFPGRFSGRQFSNSRSEMNVSTLELGDSALYLCASSLGARRDEQYFGPGTRLTVT.

At least ten counts were recorded for this clonotype. V and J are TRBV6-1 and TRBJ2-6, with 8 nucleotides matching TRBD1. V gave up 2 bases and J gave up 1 base; unmatched junction bases: 10. This CDR3 has 19 amino acids. Germline CDR1 MNHNS, CDR2 SASEGT. The CDR3 DNA reads TGTGCCAGCAGTGAAAATCTCGTCAGGGGGCGATCTGGGGCCAACGTCCTGACTTTC. It is translated as CASSENLVRGRSGANVLTF.

This clonotype was seen only a few times. The chain links TRBV25-1 to TRBJ2-1; 7 nucleotides line up with TRBD2. The germline CDR1 and CDR2 sequences are MGHDK and SYGVNS. The CDR3 loop spans 13 amino acids. V dropped 6 bases and J dropped 3; count of bases not matched to a gene: 2. This CDR3 reads CASRRGNYNEQFF. CDR3 in DNA: TGTGCCAGCAGGCGGGGGAACTACAATGAGCAGTTCTTC.

This clonotype appeared once. A much larger clone lies a single base off, so this may be a read error. The V gene is TRBV6-5, the J gene TRBJ2-1; TRBD1 matches at 12 bases. The length of the CDR3 is 16 residues. Germline loops: CDR1 MNHEY, CDR2 SVGAGI. Trimming at V came to 2 bases and at J to 8 bases, leaving 7 bases not matched to a gene. The CDR3 bases are TGTGCCAGCAGTTACGGTGGGACAGGGGGCGACGATGAGCAGTTCTTC. It encodes CASSYGGTGGDDEQFF.

V usage is TRBV2 and J usage is TRBJ1-2, with 8 bases identical to TRBD1. V dropped 3 bases and J dropped 7; count of bases not matched to a gene: 4. The CDR3 has 13 residues. Germline V CDR1 and CDR2: SNHLY, FYNNEI. The CDR3 is CASSDQGAIGYTF. DNA of the CDR3: TGTGCCAGCAGTGATCAGGGGGCGATTGGCTACACCTTC.

J is TRBJ2-7 and V is TRBV19, with D maybe TRBD1 (6 bases). Germline CDR1 reads LNHDA; CDR2 reads SQIVND (reference sequence). Trimming pared 2 bases from V and 2 bases from J, leaving 10 bases between. This CDR3 has 14 residues. In DNA, the CDR3 is TGTGCCAGTAGTATAAGGTCAGGGGCCTACGAGCAGTACTTC. This codes for CASSIRSGAYEQYF.

Regarding this clonotype: A read error may be the cause here, since a much bigger clone is one base away. The chain has TRBV5-6 and TRBJ2-7, with D possibly being TRBD1 (6 bases). Germline lookup yields CDR1 SGHDT and CDR2 YYEEEE. This CDR3 is 15 amino acids long. The CDR3 DNA reads TGTGGCAGCAGCTTGGGACAACGGAGCTCCTACGAGCAGTACTTC. Translation gives CGSSLGQRSSYEQYF.

The rearrangement links TRBV11-3 to TRBJ2-7; D not certain. Germline V gene sequence: CDR1 SGHNT, CDR2 YENEEA. V shed 9 bases and J shed 2 bases, with 20 bases lying between them. The length of the CDR3 is 15 residues. The CDR3 loop is CASSPRNSTAYEQYF. The CDR3 region has the DNA TGTGCCAGTAGCCCAAGGAATAGCACAGCCTACGAGCAGTACTTC.

There are many counts of this clonotype. A much larger clone is a single base away; this may be a read error. Here the CDR3 omits its conserved ending phenylalanine or tryptophan, so a read error is the likely source. The V call is TRBV11-2, the J call TRBJ1-5, with 9 bases matching TRBD1. From germline, CDR1 is SGHAT and CDR2 FQNNGV. J was trimmed by 7 bases and V by 5 bases; bases with no gene match: 6. The CDR3 is 14 residues long. The chain's CDR3 is CASSPGTGYQPQHL. The CDR3 coding sequence is TGTGCCAGCAGCCCCGGGACAGGGTACCAGCCCCAGCATTTA.

The V and J genes are TRBV29-1 and TRBJ1-2; D may be TRBD1 (5 bases). The length of the CDR3 is 13 residues. Germline V lookup: CDR1 SQVTM, CDR2 ANQGSEA. Trimming removed 4 bases at V and 6 bases at J, with 15 bases between. CDR3 in amino acids: CSVGTRGRHGYTF. CDR3 bases: TGCAGCGTTGGGACAAGGGGCAGGCATGGCTACACCTTC. Looking up the rest from reference TRBV29-1 and TRBJ1-2 gives the full variable domain: SAVISQKPSRDICQRGTSLTIQCQVDSQVTMMFWYRQQPGQSLTLIATANQGSEATYESGFVIDKFPISRPNLTFSTLTVSNMSPEDSSIYLCSVGTRGRHGYTFGSGTRLTVV.

This clonotype occurred once. A much larger clone is a single base away; this may be a read error. The chain employs TRBV6-2 or TRBV6-3 and TRBJ1-1; 9 nucleotides match TRBD1. The germline CDR1 and CDR2 sequences are MNHEY and SVGEGT. The V segment lost 10 bases and the J segment 0 bases; nucleotides outside the gene matches: 15. The CDR3 contains 17 residues. This CDR3 is CANSSQGARLMNTEAFF. The CDR3 DNA reads as TGTGCCAACAGCTCACAGGGGGCAAGGCTGATGAACACTGAAGCTTTCTTT.

This clonotype was detected many times. The genes are TRBV6-1 and TRBJ1-2; D not certain. CDR1 and CDR2 (germline): MNHNS, SASEGT. Trimming stripped 7 bases from V and 2 bases from J, with 11 bases between. The CDR3 runs to 13 residues. The CDR3 loop is CASTHALNYGYTF. The CDR3 nucleotides read TGTGCCAGCACACACGCGTTGAACTATGGCTACACCTTC.

This clonotype was seen just once. The chain links TRBV10-1 to TRBJ2-1; no definite D call. Germline CDR1 and CDR2: WNHNN and SYGVQD (reference sequence). V dropped 7 bases and J dropped 13 bases, with 14 bases sitting between them. The CDR3 loop spans 11 amino acids. CDR3 in amino acids: CASISLDPQFF. CDR3 DNA sequence: TGCGCCAGCATATCACTGGATCCTCAGTTCTTC.

V and J are TRBV12-3 or TRBV12-4 and TRBJ2-4; D perhaps matches TRBD2 (7 bases). The CDR3 loop spans 19 amino acids. V was trimmed by 3 bases and J by 3 bases, leaving 24 bases between them. CDR3 amino acids: CASSLFRGWGGVGKNIQYF. The CDR3 nucleotides are TGTGCCAGCAGTTTGTTTCGGGGTTGGGGGGGCGTCGGCAAAAACATTCAGTACTTC.